The 8 T cell receptor beta chains below all came from one sample that was sequenced in a study of T-cell reconstitution after alpha-beta-depleted transplantation in children. Researchers prepared the TCRbeta library using unique molecular identifiers, the study reports. TCRdb passed the PCR reads through MiXCR, listing each CDR3 protein once. This table holds over 150,000 distinct CDR3 sequences, less than 8% found once. This material consisted of PBMCs from the stem cell graft donor, taken from the stem cell graft. These receptors originate from a human donor who donated a stem cell graft to a child with Wiskott-Aldrich syndrome.

This clonotype was recorded many times. The chain uses TRBV24-1 and TRBJ1-2, with a possible D match to TRBD1 (6 bases). Germline CDR1 KGHDR, CDR2 SFDVKD. V lost 4 bases, J lost 5 bases, and 13 bases lay in between. CDR3 size: 14 residues. CDR3 protein: CATSEGGRGYGYTF. The CDR3 DNA reads as TGTGCCACCAGTGAGGGGGGCAGAGGTTATGGCTACACCTTC.

In this sample, this clonotype turned up many times. The V call is TRBV29-1, the J call TRBJ2-3; perhaps TRBD1 as D (6 bases). CDR3 length: 13 residues. The ends were cut back, 5 bases at V and 3 bases at J, with 12 bases in the middle. The germline V gene has CDR1 SQVTM and CDR2 ANQGSEA. This CDR3 reads CSVLTGKTDTQYF. The CDR3 DNA reads TGCAGCGTTTTAACAGGGAAAACAGATACGCAGTATTTT.

This clonotype was seen at least ten times. This chain joins TRBV12-3 or TRBV12-4 and TRBJ1-2; TRBD1 is a possible D gene (5 bases). The CDR3 spans 16 residues. V lost 8 bases to trimming and J lost 3 bases, with 22 bases between them. The CDR3 sequence is CASRRGESAYDYGYTF. CDR3 nucleotides: TGTGCCAGCCGTCGGGGGGAGTCAGCTTACGACTATGGCTACACCTTC.

V gene TRBV29-1 combines with J gene TRBJ2-3; D gene ambiguous. V lost 7 bases, J lost 0 bases, and 8 bases lay in between. CDR1 and CDR2 from the germline V gene are SQVTM and ANQGSEA. CDR3 size: 12 residues. The chain's CDR3 is CSAQHSTDTQYF. In DNA form, the CDR3 reads TGCAGCGCCCAGCATAGCACAGATACGCAGTATTTT.

At least ten counts were recorded for this clonotype. The gene calls are TRBV7-9 and TRBJ2-1; tentative D call: TRBD2 (6 bases). The CDR3 contains 14 residues. V lost 2 bases to trimming and J lost 6 bases, with 11 bases between them. CDR1 and CDR2 (germline): SEHNR, FQNEAQ (reference sequence). The CDR3 protein is CASSLRSGLNEQFF. The CDR3 DNA follows: TGTGCCAGCAGCTTAAGGAGCGGGCTCAATGAGCAGTTCTTC.

This clonotype was seen many times. The chain employs TRBV5-1 and TRBJ2-5, with no clear D. The CDR3 has 15 amino acids. Trimming took 4 bases from V and 0 from J, leaving 13 bases between them. Per the germline V gene, CDR1 is SGHRS and CDR2 is YFSETQ. The CDR3 coding sequence is TGCGCCAGCAGCCCCATGGAAGGGTACCAAGAGACCCAGTACTTC. Protein sequence: CASSPMEGYQETQYF.

This clonotype was seen at least ten times. The chain uses TRBV20-1 and TRBJ2-5; D is undetermined. Germline V gene lookup returns CDR1 DFQATT and CDR2 SNEGSKA (reference sequence). Trimming removed 2 bases at V and 5 bases at J, with 12 bases between. The CDR3 totals 13 residues. CDR3 loop: CSARLATMETQYF. DNA for the CDR3: TGCAGTGCTAGACTTGCGACGATGGAGACCCAGTACTTC.

This clonotype was detected only a few times. This chain connects TRBV3-1 to TRBJ1-5; TRBD1 is a possible D gene (6 bases). CDR1 is LGHDT and CDR2 is YNNKEL in the germline V gene (reference sequence). The ends were cut back, 0 bases at V and 2 bases at J, with 11 bases in the middle. The CDR3 contains 16 residues. The CDR3 region is CASSQDRGLGNQPQHF. The CDR3 DNA sequence: TGTGCCAGCAGCCAAGACCGGGGGCTGGGCAATCAGCCCCAGCATTTT.